This T cell receptor beta chain was sequenced during a study of Ad26.COV2.S vaccination and SARS-CoV-2 variants. Study information: Ad26.COV2.S was injected intramuscularly once or twice, 56 days apart.

Sequencing was performed with immunoSEQ multiplex PCR; in TCRdb, only in-frame clones are kept and a portion is missing. The repertoire holds roughly 250,000 clones, approximately 90% seen once, with just under 3% in the top ten. Stated treatment: around 19 received Ad26.COV2.S at low or high dose, single or two shots; several received placebo; per-sample allocation not given. Sampling took place 63 days after the first vaccine or placebo injection. The shot given was an Ad26 vector that makes Wuhan-strain SARS-CoV-2 spike. J was trimmed by 4 bases and V by 7 bases; bases with no gene match: 3. This CDR3 contains 12 residues. The V gene's germline CDR1 is SQVTM and CDR2 ANQGSEA.

The receptor was isolated from a person aged 18-60 years who received the Ad26.COV2.S COVID-19 vaccine or a placebo. The chain uses TRBV29-1 and TRBJ2-5; 10 positions match TRBD1. Sequenced material: peripheral blood, taken in a trial of Ad26.COV2.S vaccine versus placebo. The CDR3 loop is CSGGDRGETQYF. CDR3 sequence (DNA): TGCAGCGGGGGGGACAGGGGAGAGACCCAGTACTTC.